The 27 T cell receptor beta chains below come from one sample, sequenced in a study of blood T cell repertoires in COVID-19. Produced via immunoSEQ multiplex PCR; TCRdb's table is partial and in-frame only. Here the sample spans some 100,000 clones, more than 90% being singletons. The sequencing input was peripheral blood. These receptors came from a man between 65 and 85 years old with acute or convalescent COVID-19.

This clone was found once. V usage is TRBV24-1 and J usage is TRBJ2-3; perhaps TRBD1 as D (6 bases). The CDR3 is 13 amino acids. The V end was cut by 7 bases, the J end by 3 bases, with 10 bases between. Germline V gene data show CDR1 as KGHDR and CDR2 as SFDVKD. This CDR3 reads CATRETGTDTQYF. DNA for the CDR3: TGTGCCACCAGAGAGACAGGTACAGATACGCAGTATTTT.

This rearrangement joins TRBV28 to TRBJ2-1; 12 bases match TRBD2. The CDR3 loop spans 16 amino acids. V lost 4 bases to trimming and J lost 9 bases; unmatched junction nucleotides: 10. The V gene's germline CDR1 is MDHEN and CDR2 SYDVKM. CDR3 coding DNA: TGTGCCAGCAGTTCTCTTAGACTAGCGGGAGAGGGTGAGCAGTTCTTC. Translation: CASSSLRLAGEGEQFF.

The V and J genes are TRBV7-6 and TRBJ1-3; 7 bases align to TRBD1. J was trimmed by 4 bases and V by 1 base; bases with no gene match: 4. There are 15 residues in the CDR3. The germline gives CDR1 SGHVS, CDR2 FNYEAQ. The CDR3 sequence: CASSLGQGIGNTIYF. DNA for the CDR3: TGTGCCAGCAGCTTAGGACAGGGCATCGGAAACACCATATATTTT.

The genes are TRBV6-6 and TRBJ1-2; 7 bases map to TRBD1. Germline-derived CDR1 and CDR2 are MNHNY and SVGAGI (reference sequence). The CDR3 is 13 amino acids. J was trimmed by 6 bases and V by 6 bases; bases with no gene match: 7. The CDR3 is CASRETGEDGYTF. The CDR3 nucleotides are TGTGCCAGCAGGGAAACAGGGGAGGATGGCTACACCTTC.

The chain is built from TRBV2 and TRBJ1-5; 8 bases map to TRBD1. Germline trimming cut 7 bases from V and 4 bases from J; bases unmatched to any gene: 9. CDR1 SNHLY and CDR2 FYNNEI come from the germline V gene. The CDR3 spans 15 residues. The CDR3 reads CASNSDRGKNQPQHF. The CDR3 DNA is TGTGCCAGCAACTCAGACAGGGGAAAAAATCAGCCCCAGCATTTT.

The chain joins TRBV7-8 to TRBJ1-2; TRBD1 matches 8 bases. Trimming took 6 bases from V and 13 from J; bases not matched to a gene: 10. The germline CDR1 and CDR2 sequences are SGHVS and FQNEAQ. The CDR3 is 12 amino acids. For the CDR3, the DNA is TGTGCCAGCAGTATTCAGGGGGCCCCGTTCACCTTC. Amino acid sequence: CASSIQGAPFTF.

This rearrangement joins TRBV6-5 to TRBJ2-3; weak D call: TRBD1 (6 bases). CDR1 MNHEY and CDR2 SVGAGI come from the germline V gene. The CDR3 contains 15 residues. With 2 bases removed from V and 2 bases from J, the gap between germline ends came to 11 bases. Written as DNA, the CDR3 is TGTGCCAGCAGTTACGGAAGGGGGTACACAGATACGCAGTATTTT. Protein product: CASSYGRGYTDTQYF.

This clone was seen just once. The chain combines TRBV6-5 with TRBJ1-1, with D possibly being TRBD1 (5 bases). This CDR3 has 15 amino acids. Germline values: CDR1 MNHEY, CDR2 SVGAGI. The ends were cut back, 10 bases at V and 0 bases at J, with 18 bases in the middle. The CDR3 DNA reads as TGTGCCACTACGTCAAACAGGAACATGAACACTGAAGCTTTCTTT. It yields the protein CATTSNRNMNTEAFF.

V gene TRBV18 combines with J gene TRBJ1-5; perhaps TRBD1 as D (6 bases). Germline loops: CDR1 KGHSH, CDR2 LQKENI. This CDR3 contains 14 residues. Trimming left V 2 bases short and J 7 bases short, with 12 bases between. The CDR3 sequence is CASSPGEQGQPQHF. The CDR3 nucleotides read TGTGCCAGCTCACCAGGCGAGCAGGGGCAGCCCCAGCATTTT.

The rearrangement uses TRBV7-3 and TRBJ2-7, with D perhaps TRBD1 (6 bases). CDR1 is SGHTA and CDR2 is FQGTGA in the germline V gene. V lost 3 bases, J lost 5 bases, and 11 bases lay in between. This CDR3 is built from 13 residues. The CDR3: CASSFEQGHEQYF. The DNA for the CDR3 is TGTGCCAGCAGCTTCGAACAGGGACACGAGCAGTACTTC.

CDR3 nucleotide sequence: TGTGCCAGCAGCGTAGCGGGAGTGAGGTACAATGAGCAGTTCTTC. Translation gives CASSVAGVRYNEQFF. The V gene is TRBV9, the J gene TRBJ2-1, with D maybe TRBD2 (6 bases). CDR1 is SGDLS and CDR2 is YYNGEE in the germline V gene. V lost 0 bases, J lost 4 bases, and 11 bases lay in between. CDR3 length: 15 amino acids. Full variable domain (missing parts from reference TRBV9 and TRBJ2-1): DSGVTQTPKHLITATGQRVTLRCSPRSGDLSVYWYQQSLDQGLQFLIQYYNGEERAKGNILERFSAQQFPDLHSELNLSSLELGDSALYFCASSVAGVRYNEQFFGPGTRLTVL.

The genes are TRBV5-1 and TRBJ1-3, with TRBD1 matching over 9 bases. V trimming: 2 bases; J trimming: 1 base; junction bases outside the gene matches: 4. The length of the CDR3 is 16 residues. The V gene's germline CDR1 is SGHRS and CDR2 YFSETQ. The CDR3 nucleotides read TGCGCCAGCAGCTTAGAAGGGACAGGGTCTGGAAACACCATATATTTT. Its translation: CASSLEGTGSGNTIYF. Variable domain in full (rest from reference TRBV5-1 and TRBJ1-3): KAGVTQTPRYLIKTRGQQVTLSCSPISGHRSVSWYQQTPGQGLQFLFEYFSETQRNKGNFPGRFSGRQFSNSRSEMNVSTLELGDSALYLCASSLEGTGSGNTIYFGEGSWLTVV.

V is TRBV12-3 or TRBV12-4 and J is TRBJ1-1; 7 bases are a match to TRBD1. V was clipped by 4 bases and J by 5 bases; unmatched bases: 4. The length of the CDR3 is 13 residues. The CDR3: CASSSGGGTEAFF. Here the CDR3 DNA reads TGTGCCAGCAGTTCAGGGGGTGGGACTGAAGCTTTCTTT.

The chain combines TRBV19 with TRBJ1-1; D remains ambiguous. CDR1 is LNHDA and CDR2 is SQIVND in the germline V gene (reference sequence). This CDR3 comprises 14 residues. V was trimmed by 3 bases and J by 0 bases, leaving 8 bases between them. In DNA, the CDR3 is TGTGCCAGTAGTATCCCGGTTATGAACACTGAAGCTTTCTTT. It yields the protein CASSIPVMNTEAFF.

The chain joins TRBV7-8 to TRBJ2-2, with TRBD1 as a possible D gene (6 bases). Germline CDR1 and CDR2: SGHVS and FQNEAQ. This CDR3 contains 15 residues. Trimming stripped 2 bases from V and 6 bases from J, with 13 bases between. The chain's CDR3 is CASSLLQGWPGELFF. As DNA, the CDR3 is TGTGCCAGCAGCTTATTACAGGGATGGCCCGGGGAGCTGTTTTTT.

The rearrangement links TRBV6-6 to TRBJ1-2; D is ambiguous. The CDR3 is made up of 11 amino acids. Per germline, CDR1 MNHNY and CDR2 SVGAGI (reference sequence). Trimming left V 2 bases short and J 7 bases short, with 5 bases between. The CDR3 here is CASSYTGGYTF. CDR3 nucleotide sequence: TGTGCCAGCAGTTACACGGGTGGCTACACCTTC.

The chain couples TRBV11-3 to TRBJ2-1; D is unresolved. V was clipped by 5 bases and J by 0 bases, with 17 bases between them. The CDR3 extends over 17 amino acids. CDR1 and CDR2 from the germline V gene are SGHNT and YENEEA. The CDR3 here is CASSPQTPPSSYNEQFF. DNA for the CDR3: TGTGCCAGCAGCCCCCAAACGCCTCCGAGCTCCTACAATGAGCAGTTCTTC.

The V gene is TRBV9, the J gene TRBJ1-1; D gene ambiguous. The germline gives CDR1 SGDLS, CDR2 YYNGEE. The CDR3 is made up of 13 amino acids. Trimming removed 0 bases at V and 5 bases at J, with 8 bases between. The CDR3 DNA follows: TGTGCCAGCAGCGTAGGGTCGGGGACTGAAGCTTTCTTT. It codes for CASSVGSGTEAFF. The full variable domain, its missing parts supplied by reference TRBV9 and TRBJ1-1, is DSGVTQTPKHLITATGQRVTLRCSPRSGDLSVYWYQQSLDQGLQFLIQYYNGEERAKGNILERFSAQQFPDLHSELNLSSLELGDSALYFCASSVGSGTEAFFGQGTRLTVV.

V usage is TRBV5-1 and J usage is TRBJ1-5, with D perhaps TRBD1 (6 bases). The V end was cut by 5 bases, the J end by 3 bases, with 9 bases between. The CDR3 extends over 13 amino acids. Germline V CDR1 and CDR2: SGHRS, YFSETQ. CDR3 sequence reads: CASRGDNNQPQHF. The CDR3, as DNA: TGCGCCAGCAGGGGGGACAACAATCAGCCCCAGCATTTT.

The chain links TRBV9 to TRBJ2-3; TRBD2 matches at 7 bases. The CDR3 has 16 residues. Germline V gives CDR1 SGDLS, CDR2 YYNGEE. The ends lost 0 bases at V and 5 bases at J; junction bases unmatched: 9. As DNA, the CDR3 is TGTGCCAGCAGCGTAGTCGGGGCGGGAGCTGGAGATACGCAGTATTTT. Translation gives CASSVVGAGAGDTQYF.

The gene calls are TRBV11-3 and TRBJ2-2; D might be TRBD2 (5 bases). Trimming stripped 5 bases from V and 8 bases from J, with 12 bases between. The germline V gene encodes CDR1 SGHNT and CDR2 YENEEA. This CDR3 has 13 residues. CDR3 sequence (DNA): TGTGCCAGCAGCCTTGACCGGGGAGGGGAGCTGTTTTTT. Its translation: CASSLDRGGELFF.

This chain joins TRBV18 and TRBJ1-2, with 11 bases fitting TRBD1. This CDR3 region has 15 residues. V lost 2 bases to trimming and J lost 3 bases; unmatched junction nucleotides: 2. The germline V gene encodes CDR1 KGHSH and CDR2 LQKENI. The CDR3 here is CASSPRDRGDYGYTF. CDR3 sequence (DNA): TGTGCCAGCTCACCAAGGGACAGGGGGGACTATGGCTACACCTTC. Looking up the rest from reference TRBV18 and TRBJ1-2 gives the full variable domain: NAGVMQNPRHLVRRRGQEARLRCSPMKGHSHVYWYRQLPEEGLKFMVYLQKENIIDESGMPKERFSAEFPKEGPSILRIQQVVRGDSAAYFCASSPRDRGDYGYTFGSGTRLTVV.

The V call is TRBV19, the J call TRBJ2-6; TRBD2 aligns across 11 bases. The CDR3 is made up of 15 amino acids. V shed 9 bases, J shed 2 bases, and the junction held 3 bases outside the gene matches. Germline V CDR1 and CDR2: LNHDA, SQIVND (reference sequence). CDR3 amino acids: CARRLAGTGANVLTF. CDR3 coding DNA: TGTGCCAGGCGACTAGCGGGAACTGGGGCCAACGTCCTGACTTTC.

The chain has TRBV7-2 and TRBJ2-4; D unresolved. Between the trimmed V and J ends, which lost 4 bases and 1 base, there was a span of 5 bases. The CDR3 totals 13 residues. Germline-derived CDR1 and CDR2 are SGHTA and FQGNSA. The CDR3 region is CASSSSAKNIQYF. CDR3 DNA: TGTGCCAGCAGCTCGTCTGCCAAAAACATTCAGTACTTC.

The chain joins TRBV19 to TRBJ2-2, with 9 bases identical to TRBD1. In germline, CDR1 is LNHDA, CDR2 SQIVND (reference sequence). The CDR3 is 15 residues long. Trimming cost V 10 bases and J 6 bases; bases outside gene matches: 12. DNA for the CDR3: TGTGCCACCAAACCGGACAGGGGATTAGCCGGGGAGCTGTTTTTT. It is translated as CATKPDRGLAGELFF.

V gene TRBV3-1 (or the pseudogene TRBV3-2) combines with J gene TRBJ1-2; no clear D gene. The germline V gene has CDR1 LGHDT and CDR2 YNNKEL (reference sequence). V gave up 1 base and J gave up 8 bases, with 11 bases separating them. This CDR3 has 13 amino acids. CDR3 in amino acids: CASSQGRVIGYTF. In nucleotides, the CDR3 is TGTGCCAGCAGCCAAGGGAGGGTCATAGGCTACACCTTC.

This clone has a handful of counts. The genes are TRBV6-5 and TRBJ2-7; maybe TRBD2 (5 bases). Germline assignment: CDR1 MNHEY and CDR2 SVGAGI. V lost 6 bases and J lost 2, with 11 bases in between. This CDR3 comprises 13 residues. CDR3 nucleotide sequence: TGTGCCAGCAGCCCCGACGGGACCTACGAGCAGTACTTC. Its translation is CASSPDGTYEQYF.